The 4 T cell receptor beta chains below come from one sample, sequenced in a study of chemoradiotherapy in HPV16-positive cancers. Generated by immunoSEQ multiplex PCR, the TCRdb table keeps only in-frame clones and is missing some. Here the sample table reports approximately 81 clones. Sample: tumor tissue, taken from a patient who underwent chemoradiotherapy. The source of these receptors is a human donor with HPV-associated anogenital cancer.

The chain's CDR3 is CASSLGPGGIYEQYF. CDR3 bases: TGTGCCAGCAGTTTAGGTCCAGGGGGCATTTACGAGCAGTACTTC. The J gene is TRBJ2-7, the V gene TRBV27, with 8 bases identical to TRBD1. Germline V gene lookup returns CDR1 MNHEY and CDR2 SMNVEV (reference sequence). The CDR3 loop spans 15 amino acids. Germline trimming cut 2 bases from V and 4 bases from J; bases unmatched to any gene: 7.

This chain uses TRBV5-6 with TRBJ2-5, with unresolved D. Judging by the DNA end, TRBJ2-7 fits better; the J call may be wrong. Germline V gene lookup returns CDR1 SGHDT and CDR2 YYEEEE. This CDR3 is built from 13 residues. The CDR3 spells CASSHTNSYEQYF. In DNA, the CDR3 is TGTGCCAGCAGCCATACCAATTCCTACGAGCAGTACTTC.

This clone was counted between two and nine times. In nucleotides, the CDR3 is TGTGCCAGCAGCTTAGCGCCGTTAGCGGGGGGGCGCACCGGGGAGCTGTTTTTT. Protein product: CASSLAPLAGGRTGELFF. The rearrangement uses TRBV7-2 and TRBJ2-2, with 11 nucleotides matching TRBD2. CDR3 length equals 18 residues. Germline CDR1 reads SGHTA; CDR2 reads FQGNSA. V dropped 0 bases and J dropped 4; count of bases not matched to a gene: 7. Filled out from reference TRBV7-2 and TRBJ2-2, the complete variable domain reads GAGVSQSPSNKVTEKGKDVELRCDPISGHTALYWYRQSLGQGLEFLIYFQGNSAPDKSGLPSDRFSAERTGGSVSTLTIQRTQQEDSAVYLCASSLAPLAGGRTGELFFGEGSRLTVL.

This sequence joins TRBV2 and TRBJ2-1, with D possibly TRBD2 on 5 matching bases. Trimming took off 1 base at V and 0 bases at J, with 10 bases between the two ends. There are 16 residues in the CDR3. The germline gives CDR1 SNHLY, CDR2 FYNNEI. The CDR3 coding sequence is TGTGCCAGCAGTGAAGTTGGGCGGGCCTCCTACAATGAGCAGTTCTTC. It is translated as CASSEVGRASYNEQFF.